Each of the 10 T cell receptor beta chains below was sequenced from the same sample in a study of response to subunit inactivated influenza vaccine. TCRdb analysed the RT-PCR reads with MiXCR anew, one entry per CDR3 protein. There are 540,000 or so distinct CDR3 sequences in the sample; about an eighth occur only once, and around 13% lies in the top ten. The specimen comprised PBMCs from blood, sampled roughly 47 days after vaccination. These receptors were obtained from a man aged 50 to 59 who received an inactivated influenza vaccine.

A few counts support this clonotype. The chain has TRBV10-3 and TRBJ1-1; 7 nucleotides agree with TRBD1. This CDR3 is 14 amino acids long. Germline V gene data show CDR1 as ENHRY and CDR2 as SYGVKD. V was clipped by 4 bases and J by 6 bases; unmatched bases: 8. CDR3 loop: CAISGLQGVSEAFF. CDR3 DNA sequence: TGTGCCATCAGTGGACTTCAGGGGGTCTCTGAAGCTTTCTTT.

This clonotype was seen more than once but under ten times. The rearrangement links TRBV6-5 to TRBJ2-1; D is undetermined. This CDR3 is 13 amino acids long. Deletions cut 0 bases from V and 12 bases from J, with 12 bases between. Per germline, CDR1 MNHEY and CDR2 SVGAGI. The CDR3 loop reads CASSYSIEAWQFF. The CDR3 DNA is TGTGCCAGCAGTTACTCGATTGAGGCATGGCAGTTCTTC.

This clonotype was seen repeatedly, ten times or more. The gene calls are TRBV20-1 and TRBJ2-2, with D unclear. The V end lost 6 bases, the J end lost 3 bases, and 17 bases lay between the germline ends. The V gene's germline CDR1 is DFQATT and CDR2 SNEGSKA (reference sequence). The CDR3 loop spans 15 amino acids. This CDR3 is CSARAVEGYTGELFF. The CDR3 DNA sequence: TGCAGTGCCCGAGCCGTAGAAGGTTACACCGGGGAGCTGTTTTTT.

The CDR3 region has the DNA TGTGCCAGCAGTTATTTGGGAGGCGGGGATCGCAATCAGCCCCAGCATTTT. Amino acids: CASSYLGGGDRNQPQHF. This sequence joins TRBV6-2 or TRBV6-3 and TRBJ1-5; D gene unclear. This CDR3 has 17 residues. The ends were cut back, 3 bases at V and 2 bases at J, with 17 bases in the middle. Germline CDR1 and CDR2: MNHEY and SVGEGT.

The sample holds many counts of this clonotype. The CDR3 reads CASSQDFEITYEQYF. CDR3 bases: TGCGCCAGCAGCCAAGACTTCGAGATTACCTACGAGCAGTACTTC. The chain joins TRBV4-3 to TRBJ2-7; D unclear. V gave up 0 bases and J gave up 2 bases, with 11 bases separating them. The CDR3 has 15 residues. Germline CDR1 LGHNA, CDR2 YSLEER.

This clonotype came up many times. This chain joins TRBV4-3 and TRBJ1-4; D gene ambiguous. The length of the CDR3 is 12 residues. The ends were cut back, 1 base at V and 7 bases at J, with 4 bases in the middle. Per the germline V gene, CDR1 is LGHNA and CDR2 is YSLEER. The CDR3 DNA follows: TGCGCCAGCAGCCAAGTTGGTGAAAAACTGTTTTTT. As protein: CASSQVGEKLFF.

The table lists this clonotype with many counts. This sequence joins TRBV24-1 and TRBJ2-1, with 10 positions matching TRBD2. This CDR3 is built from 18 residues. The germline V gene encodes CDR1 KGHDR and CDR2 SFDVKD. Trimming at V came to 1 base and at J to 4 bases, leaving 9 bases not matched to a gene. CDR3 region: CATSDFDRAGGPYNEQFF. Here the CDR3 DNA reads TGTGCCACCAGTGATTTCGATCGAGCGGGAGGGCCTTACAATGAGCAGTTCTTC.

This clonotype was seen more than once but under ten times. The chain recombines TRBV11-2 with TRBJ2-7; TRBD2 matches at 11 bases. The CDR3 is made up of 15 amino acids. Germline V gene data show CDR1 as SGHAT and CDR2 as FQNNGV. V shed 9 bases and J 1 base; nucleotides not matched to a gene: 8. Written as DNA, the CDR3 is TGTGCCAGTTGCCTCGGGACTAGCGGTTCCTACGAGCAGTACTTC. It yields the protein CASCLGTSGSYEQYF.

In this sample, this clonotype turned up a few times. CDR3 coding DNA: TGCGCCAGCAGCTCCGACTCTAGCGGGAGAAACCCCGAGCAGTACTTC. Its translation: CASSSDSSGRNPEQYF. The rearrangement links TRBV5-1 to TRBJ2-7, with 10 bases matching TRBD2. Germline-derived CDR1 and CDR2 are SGHRS and YFSETQ. J lost 6 bases, V lost 3 bases, and 12 bases had no gene match. The CDR3 spans 16 residues.

This chain connects TRBV5-5 to TRBJ2-2, with 12 bases aligning to TRBD1. V dropped 1 base and J dropped 4; count of bases not matched to a gene: 5. CDR3 length: 17 amino acids. Germline values: CDR1 SGHKS, CDR2 YYEKEE (reference sequence). The CDR3 DNA is TGTGCCAGCAGCTTGTACTTGGGACAGGGGGCCACCGGGGAGCTGTTTTTT. This gives the protein CASSLYLGQGATGELFF. The entire variable domain, with the rest obtained from reference TRBV5-5 and TRBJ2-2, is as follows: DAGVTQSPTHLIKTRGQQVTLRCSPISGHKSVSWYQQVLGQGPQFIFQYYEKEERGRGNFPDRFSARQFPNYSSELNVNALLLGDSALYLCASSLYLGQGATGELFFGEGSRLTVL.